Listed here are 13 T cell receptor beta chains from one sample, sequenced in a study of CD8 T cells in Susac syndrome. The RNA, about 0.5 to 1 ug, was put through reverse transcription using random hexamers. Each CDR3 protein is one row after TCRdb ran MiXCR on the immunoSEQ multiplex PCR reads. The table has about 300,000 distinct CDR3 sequences, roughly nine tenths seen once. The sample consisted of CD4+ T cells from PBMCs. All receptors come from a human donor with multiple sclerosis.

Comment on this clonotype: At one boundary the junction diverges from the germline segment, which might be a read error. V usage is TRBV6-1 and J usage is TRBJ1-3; D gene ambiguous. The CDR3 is 14 amino acids. Germline V gene lookup returns CDR1 MNHNS and CDR2 SASEGT. CDR3 sequence: CASTPGIAGNTIYF. CDR3 nucleotide sequence: TGTGCCAGCACTCCGGGAATTGCTGGAAACACCATATACTTT.

This clonotype was found a few times. The J gene is TRBJ1-4, the V gene TRBV4-2, with 7 bases that match TRBD1. With V trimmed by 1 base and J by 0 bases, 2 bases remained unmatched. This CDR3 has 16 residues. Germline V lookup: CDR1 LGHNA, CDR2 YNFKEQ. The CDR3 nucleotides read TGTGCCAGCAGCCAAGGACAGGGAGCAACTAATGAAAAACTGTTTTTT. It translates to CASSQGQGATNEKLFF.

V and J are TRBV5-6 and TRBJ2-7; 12 nucleotides align to TRBD2. With V trimmed by 4 bases and J by 3 bases, 5 bases remained unmatched. This CDR3 spans 15 amino acids. Germline lookup yields CDR1 SGHDT and CDR2 YYEEEE. In nucleotides, the CDR3 is TGTGCCAGCAGCCTTCGACTAGCGGGAGACTACGAGCAGTACTTC. It translates to CASSLRLAGDYEQYF. Together with reference TRBV5-6 and TRBJ2-7, the CDR3 gives the full variable domain: DAGVTQSPTHLIKTRGQQVTLRCSPKSGHDTVSWYQQALGQGPQFIFQYYEEEERQRGNFPDRFSGHQFPNYSSELNVNALLLGDSALYLCASSLRLAGDYEQYFGPGTRLTVT.

This chain uses TRBV12-3 or TRBV12-4 with TRBJ1-2; 8 bases are a match to TRBD1. CDR3 length: 16 residues. V was pared by 0 bases and J by 4 bases, with 7 bases of the junction left unmatched. CDR3 sequence: CASSLAGRGLRYGYTF. DNA for the CDR3: TGTGCCAGCAGTTTAGCGGGCAGGGGGCTTCGCTATGGCTACACCTTC.

This clonotype was recorded once. The chain links TRBV29-1 to TRBJ2-7; TRBD2 matches at 7 bases. The CDR3 totals 14 residues. Germline assignment: CDR1 SQVTM and CDR2 ANQGSEA. V lost 4 bases, J lost 2 bases, and 8 bases stayed unmatched. CDR3 protein: CSVAGGLSTYEQYF. The CDR3 nucleotides read TGCAGCGTTGCGGGGGGATTATCCACCTACGAGCAGTACTTC.

The rearrangement joins TRBV20-1 to TRBJ2-2, with no clear D. The V gene's germline CDR1 is DFQATT and CDR2 SNEGSKA (reference sequence). The CDR3 covers 17 residues. The ends were cut back, 1 base at V and 1 base at J, with 16 bases in the middle. The CDR3 DNA reads TGCAGTGCTAGAGTATGGGGTGGGATCAGGAACACCGGGGAGCTGTTTTTT. This sequence encodes CSARVWGGIRNTGELFF.

This chain connects TRBV4-1 to TRBJ1-4; perhaps TRBD1 as D (5 bases). The CDR3 runs to 14 residues. Trimming shortened V by 1 base and J by 8 bases, and 11 bases separated the two germline ends. In germline, CDR1 is MGHRA, CDR2 YSYEKL. The CDR3: CASSQGQGGEKLFF. CDR3 nucleotides: TGCGCCAGCAGCCAAGGGCAGGGAGGGGAAAAACTGTTTTTT.

V is TRBV2 and J is TRBJ1-4, with D unresolved. Per the germline V gene, CDR1 is SNHLY and CDR2 is FYNNEI. This CDR3 has 16 amino acids. V lost 0 bases and J 4 bases, leaving 12 bases between the germline ends. CDR3 nucleotides: TGTGCCAGCAGTGAAGCGGTGGCAGCGCTTAATGAAAAACTGTTTTTT. Translating gives CASSEAVAALNEKLFF.

The chain has TRBV2 and TRBJ1-5; 9 bases match TRBD1. Germline CDR1 and CDR2: SNHLY and FYNNEI. J was trimmed by 6 bases and V by 4 bases; bases with no gene match: 7. The length of the CDR3 is 15 residues. This CDR3 reads CASSVWGQGGQPQHF. As DNA, the CDR3 is TGTGCCAGCAGTGTGTGGGGACAGGGAGGTCAGCCCCAGCATTTT.

This chain connects TRBV12-3 or TRBV12-4 to TRBJ1-5, with D unclear. CDR3 size: 17 residues. The ends were cut back, 0 bases at V and 0 bases at J, with 12 bases in the middle. The CDR3 region has the DNA TGTGCCAGCAGTTTAGCGCGGCAGACCTATAGCAATCAGCCCCAGCATTTT. Translated, it gives CASSLARQTYSNQPQHF.

The V and J genes are TRBV2 and TRBJ1-6; unclear D gene. Germline V gives CDR1 SNHLY, CDR2 FYNNEI. This CDR3 comprises 15 residues. Trimming took 4 bases from V and 5 from J, leaving 12 bases between them. CDR3 DNA sequence: TGTGCCAGCAGTGGGGGAAGGCGGGATAATTCACCCCTCCACTTT. It yields the protein CASSGGRRDNSPLHF.

The rearrangement joins TRBV3-1 to TRBJ1-2; 7 bases are shared with TRBD1. Germline-derived CDR1 and CDR2 are LGHDT and YNNKEL (reference sequence). The V and J ends lost 4 bases and 2 bases, in that order; junction bases with no gene match: 7. The CDR3 sequence is 15 residues long. CDR3 sequence: CASSPRDSGNYGYTF. The CDR3 bases are TGTGCCAGCAGCCCGAGGGACAGTGGGAACTATGGCTACACCTTC.

The V and J genes are TRBV10-3 and TRBJ2-7; D possibly corresponds to TRBD1 (6 bases). Germline assignment: CDR1 ENHRY and CDR2 SYGVKD. Trimming removed 6 bases from V and 3 bases from J, with 18 bases in between. CDR3 size: 15 residues. The DNA for the CDR3 is TGTGCCATCAGGCCGACAGGTCCCCAATACTACGAGCAGTACTTC. Translated, it gives CAIRPTGPQYYEQYF.